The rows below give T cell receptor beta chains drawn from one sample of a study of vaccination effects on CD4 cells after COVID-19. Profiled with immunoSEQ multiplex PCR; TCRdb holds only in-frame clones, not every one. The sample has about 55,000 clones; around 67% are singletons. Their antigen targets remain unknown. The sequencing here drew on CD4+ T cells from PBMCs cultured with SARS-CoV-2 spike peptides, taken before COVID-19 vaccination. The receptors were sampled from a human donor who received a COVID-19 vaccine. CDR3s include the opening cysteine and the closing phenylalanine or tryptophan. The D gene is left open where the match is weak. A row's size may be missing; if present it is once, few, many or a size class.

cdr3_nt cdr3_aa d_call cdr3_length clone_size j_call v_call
TGTGCCAGCAGCCAAGATACCAGGGACACTGAAGCTTTCTTT CASSQDTRDTEAFF NA 14 NA TRBJ1-1 TRBV3-1/TRBV3-2
TGTGCCTGGAGTCGTAGGGTCGAGCAGTACTTC CAWSRRVEQYF NA 11 NA TRBJ2-7 TRBV30
TGTGCCAGCAGCGTAACGCAGGGAAAGGGCTACACCTTC CASSVTQGKGYTF NA 13 once TRBJ1-2 TRBV9
TGTGCCAGCAAACCGGGACAGGAATACAATGAGCAGTTCTTC CASKPGQEYNEQFF TRBD1 14 NA TRBJ2-1 TRBV6-5
TGTGCCAGCAGCTTACTAGCGGGGAAAAACATTCAGTACTTC CASSLLAGKNIQYF TRBD2 14 NA TRBJ2-4 TRBV11-2
TGTGCCAGCAGTTCAGGACCCCCCCAAGAGACCCAGTACTTC CASSSGPPQETQYF NA 14 NA TRBJ2-5 TRBV6-5
TGTGCCAGCAGTGACACCGGGAACTACGAGCAGTACTTC CASSDTGNYEQYF NA 13 few TRBJ2-7 TRBV25-1
TGTGCCAGCAGCTGGGGAAGAGAATACGAGCAGTACTTC CASSWGREYEQYF NA 13 NA TRBJ2-7 TRBV7-2
TGTGCCAGCAGGGCGCTAGCCAAAAACATTCAGTACTTC CASRALAKNIQYF NA 13 NA TRBJ2-4 TRBV7-8
TGTGCCAGCACCCCAAGACAGAGCTCCTACAATGAGCAGTTCTTC CASTPRQSSYNEQFF NA 15 NA TRBJ2-1 TRBV6-6
TGTGCCAGCAGCCCTACCGGGACTAGCGGCACCTACGAGCAGTACTTC CASSPTGTSGTYEQYF TRBD2 16 once TRBJ2-7 TRBV7-2
TGTGCCAGCAGTGCCGGCGAGAACACTGAAGCTTTCTTT CASSAGENTEAFF NA 13 many TRBJ1-1 TRBV2
TGTGCCAGCAGTGAACCCGACAGATTAAATGAGCAGTTCTTC CASSEPDRLNEQFF NA 14 NA TRBJ2-1 TRBV6-1
TGTGCCTGGAGTCCTAACAGGAACAATCAGCCCCAGCATTTT CAWSPNRNNQPQHF NA 14 once TRBJ1-5 TRBV30
TGTGCCAGCAGTTCCCCCCATGGGGGACGGAAGTATGGCTACACCTTC CASSSPHGGRKYGYTF NA 16 NA TRBJ1-2 TRBV28
TGTGCCAGCAGGCCCCGGGACAGGGGATCCTACAATGAGCAGTTCTTC CASRPRDRGSYNEQFF TRBD1 16 few TRBJ2-1 TRBV28
TGTGCCAGCAGCTTGGCCTACAGGGTCGAGTGGACTGAAGCTTTCTTT CASSLAYRVEWTEAFF NA 16 NA TRBJ1-1 TRBV5-6
TGTGCCAGCAGTTTACAGGGGGCCAAAAACATTCAGTACTTC CASSLQGAKNIQYF NA 14 NA TRBJ2-4 TRBV27
TGTGCCAGCACCCCTCGACAGGGAAGGGGAGAGACCCAGTACTTC CASTPRQGRGETQYF TRBD1 15 NA TRBJ2-5 TRBV7-6
TGTGCCAGCAGTTTTGTGGGGACAGCGACTAACTATGGCTACACCTTC CASSFVGTATNYGYTF TRBD1 16 NA TRBJ1-2 TRBV28
TGTGCCACCAGTGAAGGAGACACCGGGGAGCTGTTTTTT CATSEGDTGELFF NA 13 NA TRBJ2-2 TRBV24-1
TGTGCCAGCACCAGGGTACCCACAGATACGCAGTATTTT CASTRVPTDTQYF NA 13 NA TRBJ2-3 TRBV28
TGTGCCAGCAGTTTAGCCCCCGGGCAGCCCCAGCATTTT CASSLAPGQPQHF NA 13 NA TRBJ1-5 TRBV12-3/TRBV12-4
TGTGCCAGCAGCTTGGACGCCAAAAACATTCAGTACTTC CASSLDAKNIQYF NA 13 once TRBJ2-4 TRBV5-8
TGTGCCAGCTCCCTAGGACAGGGGGCAGTATCTGGGGCCAACGTCCTGACTTTC CASSLGQGAVSGANVLTF TRBD1 18 NA TRBJ2-6 TRBV18
TGTGCCAGCAGCTCGCCGGGACGGCCCTATGGCTACACCTTC CASSSPGRPYGYTF NA 14 NA TRBJ1-2 TRBV5-4
TGTGCCAGCAGTGAAAGGGTCCTGAACACCGGGGAGCTGTTTTTT CASSERVLNTGELFF NA 15 NA TRBJ2-2 TRBV2
TGTGCCAGCAGAGGGACCGCCCTTCATTTTGGCTACACCTTC CASRGTALHFGYTF NA 14 NA TRBJ1-2 TRBV27
TGTGCCAGCAGTGAATTGAACACTGAAGCTTTCTTT CASSELNTEAFF NA 12 few TRBJ1-1 TRBV2
TGTGCCAGCGGTCGACTAGTAGGAGAAACTGGAGCCGGGGAGCTGTTTTTT CASGRLVGETGAGELFF NA 17 NA TRBJ2-2 TRBV6-6